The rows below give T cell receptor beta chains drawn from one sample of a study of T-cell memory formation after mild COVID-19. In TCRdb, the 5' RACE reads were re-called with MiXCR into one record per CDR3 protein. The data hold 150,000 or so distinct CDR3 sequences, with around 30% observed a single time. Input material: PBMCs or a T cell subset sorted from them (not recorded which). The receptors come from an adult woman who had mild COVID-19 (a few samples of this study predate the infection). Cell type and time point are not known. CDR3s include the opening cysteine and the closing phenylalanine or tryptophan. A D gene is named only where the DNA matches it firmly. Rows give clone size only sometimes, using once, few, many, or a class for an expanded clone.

CASSPQALNQPQHF	TGTGCCAGCAGCCCCCAAGCTCTGAATCAGCCCCAGCATTTT	14	TRBJ1-5	TRBV4-2	few	-
CASIMDRGRTDTQYF	TGTGCCAGCATCATGGACAGGGGGCGCACAGATACGCAGTATTTT	15	TRBJ2-3	TRBV28	-	TRBD1
CSVVVLGYEQYF	TGCAGCGTTGTCGTACTCGGTTACGAGCAGTACTTC	12	TRBJ2-7	TRBV29-1	-	-
CASSSDSIYEQYF	TGTGCCAGCAGTTCGGACAGCATTTACGAGCAGTACTTC	13	TRBJ2-7	TRBV6-5	-	-
CASSPWWEDTQYF	TGTGCCAGCAGCCCTTGGTGGGAAGATACGCAGTATTTT	13	TRBJ2-3	TRBV7-9	few	-
CASSTQGGTPQYF	TGTGCCAGCAGCACCCAGGGGGGGACTCCGCAGTATTTT	13	TRBJ2-3	TRBV6-2/TRBV6-3	few	-
CASSDLRQGAVRANVLTF	TGTGCCAGCAGTGATCTGAGACAGGGGGCGGTGAGGGCCAACGTCCTGACTTTC	18	TRBJ2-6	TRBV2	-	TRBD1
CSAREVRGPPLHF	TGCAGTGCTAGAGAGGTCAGGGGGCCACCCCTCCACTTT	13	TRBJ1-6	TRBV20-1	-	TRBD1
CASSYSIVVGSRSGNTIYF	TGTGCCAGCAGTTACTCGATCGTCGTCGGCAGCCGCTCTGGAAACACCATATATTTT	19	TRBJ1-3	TRBV6-5	-	-
CASRRDSYNSPLHF	TGTGCCAGTAGACGGGACAGCTATAATTCACCCCTCCACTTT	14	TRBJ1-6	TRBV19	-	TRBD1
CASSLGQGVNEKLFF	TGCGCCAGCAGCTTGGGGCAGGGCGTTAATGAAAAACTGTTTTTT	15	TRBJ1-4	TRBV5-1	-	-
CASSPRDRTDTQYF	TGTGCCAGCTCACCCCGGGACCGCACAGATACGCAGTATTTT	14	TRBJ2-3	TRBV18	-	-
CSARDQPRENTEAFF	TGCAGTGCTAGAGATCAGCCCAGGGAGAACACTGAAGCTTTCTTT	15	TRBJ1-1	TRBV20-1	few	-
CASRLTYEQYF	TGTGCCAGCAGATTAACCTACGAGCAGTACTTC	11	TRBJ2-7	TRBV12-3/TRBV12-4	-	-
CASSPDGNTDTQYF	TGCGCCAGCAGCCCGGACGGAAACACAGATACGCAGTATTTT	14	TRBJ2-3	TRBV5-1	-	-
CATSPREPNEKLFF	TGTGCCACCAGCCCGAGAGAACCTAATGAAAAACTGTTTTTT	14	TRBJ1-4	TRBV15	-	-
CASSGTGGKETQYF	TGTGCCAGCAGTGGGACAGGGGGAAAAGAGACCCAGTACTTC	14	TRBJ2-5	TRBV25-1	few	TRBD1
CASSLVAGGHTQYF	TGTGCCAGCAGTTTAGTCGCGGGGGGACATACGCAGTATTTT	14	TRBJ2-3	TRBV12-3/TRBV12-4	few	TRBD2
CAVRDAEGTGELFF	TGTGCCGTAAGAGATGCTGAGGGGACCGGGGAGCTGTTTTTT	14	TRBJ2-2	TRBV24-1	-	-
CATSSRGYSTDTQYF	TGTGCCACCAGCAGCCGCGGATATAGCACAGATACGCAGTATTTT	15	TRBJ2-3	TRBV15	few	-
CASSPQGGVDQPQHF	TGCGCCAGCAGCCCCCAAGGGGGTGTAGATCAGCCCCAGCATTTT	15	TRBJ1-5	TRBV4-1	-	-
CASEPRGYTGELFF	TGTGCCAGCGAGCCTAGGGGCTACACCGGGGAGCTGTTTTTT	14	TRBJ2-2	TRBV12-3/TRBV12-4	-	-